This is a list of T cell receptor beta chains from one sample in a study of shared clonotypes between healthy human individuals. The table came from immunoSEQ multiplex PCR; TCRdb's copy has only in-frame clones and leaves some out. This sample yields more than 150,000 clones, of which approximately 70% are seen a single time; about 10% belongs to the top ten. Input material: memory CD4+ T cells sorted from blood. The receptors stem from a man between 25 and 39 years old in good health. Both conserved end residues are part of each CDR3. D genes are given only for firm matches.

CDR3 protein,D gene,J gene,V gene
CASTSGTGGYEQYF,TRBD1,TRBJ2-7,TRBV19
CASKGTGRSETQYF,TRBD1,TRBJ2-5,TRBV25-1
CASSPLEAAKQFF,.,TRBJ2-1,TRBV19
CASNPQMSGQPQHF,.,TRBJ1-5,TRBV28
CASSPQGTDYEQYF,TRBD1,TRBJ2-7,TRBV18
CASSLWDKYNEQFF,.,TRBJ2-1,TRBV28
CASSPPPDTEAFF,.,TRBJ1-1,TRBV11-2
CASNHDRASSDEQFF,TRBD1,TRBJ2-1,TRBV6-6
CASSLALAGAYNEQFF,TRBD2,TRBJ2-1,TRBV7-9
CASSKRGGTGIEQFF,TRBD2,TRBJ2-1,TRBV7-9
CASSLVGKYTQYF,.,TRBJ2-3,TRBV7-2
CAWTDTLMGSTEAFF,.,TRBJ1-1,TRBV30
CASSYGGLSTDTQYF,.,TRBJ2-3,TRBV6-5
CASSSKRGSTDTQYF,TRBD2,TRBJ2-3,TRBV5-1
CATSPGGARTEAFF,.,TRBJ1-1,TRBV15
CASSPQPTNEKLFF,.,TRBJ1-4,TRBV9
CSAWTKETQYF,.,TRBJ2-5,TRBV20-1
CASSVDRGTGELFF,TRBD1,TRBJ2-2,TRBV2
CASSAGPSYGYTF,.,TRBJ1-2,TRBV7-9
CASSLVTLGSGADTQYF,.,TRBJ2-3,TRBV7-8
CASSVGTGLGSLSLSEQFF,.,TRBJ2-1,TRBV9
CASSPAEFNQPQHF,.,TRBJ1-5,TRBV18
CASTARYNEQFF,.,TRBJ2-1,TRBV25-1
CASSESGGNYYEQYF,.,TRBJ2-7,TRBV6-1
CASSPPGQPNEKLFF,TRBD1,TRBJ1-4,TRBV18
CASSLQTGNTEAFF,.,TRBJ1-1,TRBV5-1
CASTRQPNTEAFF,.,TRBJ1-1,TRBV7-1
CASSNNRVFTYEQYF,.,TRBJ2-7,TRBV11-2
CASSLAGRPNQPQHF,.,TRBJ1-5,TRBV5-6
CASSPEGEKLFF,.,TRBJ1-4,TRBV5-4
CASSKNLPRRGITNEKLFF,.,TRBJ1-4,TRBV21-1
CASSQSGGIYGYTF,.,TRBJ1-2,TRBV6-6
CASSEGLAGGPKFF,TRBD2,TRBJ2-1,TRBV10-1
CASSLGQGAEKLFF,TRBD1,TRBJ1-4,TRBV11-1
CASSTLAGDYYNEQFF,TRBD2,TRBJ2-1,TRBV5-1
CASSRGAWNEQYF,.,TRBJ2-7,TRBV5-1
CASSATSTDTQYF,.,TRBJ2-3,TRBV5-1
CATGPLAGSSGEQYF,TRBD2,TRBJ2-7,TRBV10-2
CASSLGQGTSGANVLTF,TRBD1,TRBJ2-6,TRBV13
CASSPQGVVDTQYF,TRBD1,TRBJ2-3,TRBV18